This TCR beta chain was identified in a study of CXCR3-negative and CXCR3-positive naive CD8 T cells. The CDR3 is 11 residues long. Germline CDR1 reads MDHEN; CDR2 reads SYDVKM. As to this clonotype: Antigen: not known.

Preparation of TRB cDNA libraries relied on 5' RACE carrying UMI labels. TCRdb reworked the 5' RACE reads into one entry per CDR3 protein, no DNA. The table lists some 140,000 distinct CDR3 sequences. Naive CD8+ T cells were CD45RO-CCR7+CD27+CD95-. Study-wide findings and caveats: Memory CD8+ cells had much lower diversity, and both naive subsets had comparably high diversity. Naive CXCR3-positive cells had TRB CDR3s more hydrophobic than those of CXCR3-negative naive cells.

Material: naive CXCR3+ CD8+ T cells from blood. Noted subset: CD45RO-CCR7+CD27+CD95- naive CD8+ T cells expressing CXCR3 (TNR3+). The chain joins TRBV28 to TRBJ2-7. The clonotype originates from a human donor in good health. Some clones in this sample may be carry-over from other donors' samples. The CDR3 loop reads CASSRRYEQYF.